A single sample gave rise to the 28 T cell receptor beta chains below, sequenced in a study of T cell responses to AZD1222 COVID-19 vaccine. This table comes from immunoSEQ multiplex PCR, and its TCRdb copy is limited to in-frame clones, with some not included. Of some 47,000 clones in the sample, around 90% were seen once. The material was peripheral blood, obtained 28 days after the second AZD1222 dose. The source is an adult who received the AZD1222 COVID-19 vaccine.

The V call is TRBV5-1, the J call TRBJ2-5, with D tentatively TRBD1 (6 bases). Germline V gene data show CDR1 as SGHRS and CDR2 as YFSETQ. The CDR3 has 15 amino acids. Trimming removed 4 bases from V and 0 bases from J, with 13 bases in between. The CDR3 reads CASSPAGQYQETQYF. DNA for the CDR3: TGCGCCAGCAGCCCCGCAGGACAGTACCAAGAGACCCAGTACTTC.

J is TRBJ2-7 and V is TRBV9; 8 nucleotides line up with TRBD2. V lost 7 bases to trimming and J lost 0 bases; unmatched junction nucleotides: 6. Germline-derived CDR1 and CDR2 are SGDLS and YYNGEE. This CDR3 is built from 14 residues. The CDR3 DNA reads as TGTGCCAGCGGACGGGAGGGGAGCTCCTACGAGCAGTACTTC. Its translation: CASGREGSSYEQYF.

This chain joins TRBV27 and TRBJ1-5; 8 bases are shared with TRBD1. The CDR3 runs 14 residues. CDR1 MNHEY and CDR2 SMNVEV come from the germline V gene (reference sequence). V shed 6 bases and J 6 bases; nucleotides not matched to a gene: 7. The CDR3 DNA sequence: TGTGCCAGCAGGGTCGGACAGGGCGTTCAGCCCCAGCATTTT. It codes for CASRVGQGVQPQHF.

V is TRBV29-1 and J is TRBJ2-2, with 9 bases matching TRBD1. V lost 0 bases, J lost 1 base, and 0 bases stayed unmatched. CDR3 length: 15 amino acids. Germline assignment: CDR1 SQVTM and CDR2 ANQGSEA. The CDR3 nucleotides are TGCAGCGTTGAAGAGGGACAGGGGAACACCGGGGAGCTGTTTTTT. It encodes CSVEEGQGNTGELFF.

The V and J genes are TRBV5-1 and TRBJ2-1, with D unresolved. The CDR3 contains 14 residues. V lost 4 bases and J lost 4, with 12 bases in between. Germline assignment: CDR1 SGHRS and CDR2 YFSETQ. In DNA form, the CDR3 reads TGCGCCAGCAGCCCCACGCGCCTTTACAATGAGCAGTTCTTC. As protein: CASSPTRLYNEQFF. Variable domain in full (rest from reference TRBV5-1 and TRBJ2-1): KAGVTQTPRYLIKTRGQQVTLSCSPISGHRSVSWYQQTPGQGLQFLFEYFSETQRNKGNFPGRFSGRQFSNSRSEMNVSTLELGDSALYLCASSPTRLYNEQFFGPGTRLTVL.

This clone has just a few counts. The gene calls are TRBV2 and TRBJ1-6, with 7 bases identical to TRBD1. The CDR3 length is 15 residues. V lost 8 bases to trimming and J lost 5 bases; unmatched junction nucleotides: 9. Germline CDR1 and CDR2: SNHLY and FYNNEI. CDR3 amino acids: CASSPTGADNSPLHF. CDR3 sequence (DNA): TGTGCCAGCTCCCCTACAGGGGCGGATAATTCACCCCTCCACTTT.

This clone showed up just once. V and J are TRBV6-2 or TRBV6-3 and TRBJ2-7; no clear D. The CDR3 consists of 15 residues. CDR1 is MNHEY, CDR2 SVGEGT, per germline. The V and J ends lost 0 bases and 2 bases respectively, with 11 bases between them. The CDR3 DNA reads TGTGCCAGCAGTTACTCGGGTTCGGTAACCTACGAGCAGTACTTC. Translated, it gives CASSYSGSVTYEQYF.

This chain uses TRBV21-1 with TRBJ2-5; the table's D call of TRBD1 was not tested on the DNA. TRBV21-1 is tagged as a pseudogene. This CDR3 region has 16 residues. The CDR3 nucleotides are TGTGCCAGCAGCGCATCGGGACAGCGAGTCCAAGAGACCCAGTACTTC. This encodes CASSASGQRVQETQYF.

The V gene is TRBV2, the J gene TRBJ1-1; possibly TRBD1 for D (5 bases). This CDR3 contains 14 residues. V lost 11 bases to trimming and J lost 4 bases, with 20 bases between them. Per the germline V gene, CDR1 is SNHLY and CDR2 is FYNNEI. The CDR3 loop reads CAWAQAIQGTEAFF. CDR3 bases: TGTGCCTGGGCGCAGGCCATTCAGGGCACTGAAGCTTTCTTT.

The rearrangement links TRBV5-1 to TRBJ1-1; 8 nucleotides align to TRBD1. After removal of 0 bases from V and 1 base from J, the junction contained 5 bases not matched to a gene. The CDR3 totals 16 residues. Germline CDR1 is SGHRS and CDR2 is YFSETQ. The CDR3, as DNA: TGCGCCAGCAGCTTGGGGGCAGGGGGCTGGAACACTGAAGCTTTCTTT. As protein: CASSLGAGGWNTEAFF.

This sequence joins TRBV9 and TRBJ2-5; 9 nucleotides match TRBD2. With V trimmed by 4 bases and J by 3 bases, 7 bases remained unmatched. Germline V lookup: CDR1 SGDLS, CDR2 YYNGEE. The CDR3 is 15 residues long. CDR3 sequence: CASSPRLAAKETQYF. The CDR3 region has the DNA TGTGCCAGCAGCCCCAGACTAGCGGCGAAAGAGACCCAGTACTTC.

V usage is TRBV6-1 and J usage is TRBJ1-1; D is ambiguous. The CDR3 runs to 13 residues. V lost 3 bases and J lost 1, with 6 bases in between. Per germline, CDR1 MNHNS and CDR2 SASEGT. In nucleotides, the CDR3 is TGTGCCAGCAGTGACGTTCCGAACACTGAAGCTTTCTTT. Protein: CASSDVPNTEAFF.

This chain uses TRBV5-8 with TRBJ2-1; the D is unclear. CDR1 SGHTS and CDR2 YDEGEE come from the germline V gene. This CDR3 comprises 14 residues. The V end was cut by 0 bases, the J end by 7 bases, with 11 bases between. CDR3 nucleotide sequence: TGTGCCAGCAGCTTGGAGGTCAGCAAAAATGAGCAGTTCTTC. Encoded protein: CASSLEVSKNEQFF.

J is TRBJ2-1 and V is TRBV5-6; TRBD2 aligns across 9 bases. The J segment lost 5 bases and the V segment lost 4 bases, leaving 7 bases of the junction unmatched. Germline loops: CDR1 SGHDT, CDR2 YYEEEE. The CDR3 runs 15 residues. The CDR3 DNA follows: TGTGCCAGCAGCGAAGGACTAGCGCGGGACAATGAGCAGTTCTTC. It specifies CASSEGLARDNEQFF.

The rearrangement uses TRBV19 and TRBJ2-1; TRBD2 matches 9 bases. The CDR3 loop spans 15 amino acids. After removal of 4 bases from V and 7 bases from J, the junction contained 8 bases not matched to a gene. Germline V gene data show CDR1 as LNHDA and CDR2 as SQIVND (reference sequence). Written as DNA, the CDR3 is TGTGCCAGTAGTAGGGCGGGAGGGCCGAGGAATGAGCAGTTCTTC. Amino acids: CASSRAGGPRNEQFF.

This clone occurred a few times. The chain employs TRBV6-4 and TRBJ1-1; maybe TRBD1 (5 bases). CDR3 length: 14 residues. Per germline, CDR1 MRHNA and CDR2 SNTAGT. Deletions cut 4 bases from V and 4 bases from J, with 13 bases between. CDR3 nucleotides: TGTGCCAGCAGTGTGAGCAGGGAGGGCACTGAAGCTTTCTTT. Residues: CASSVSREGTEAFF.

The chain links TRBV5-6 to TRBJ2-3; 11 bases are shared with TRBD2. Germline V gives CDR1 SGHDT, CDR2 YYEEEE. The CDR3 length is 17 residues. The ends lost 2 bases at V and 5 bases at J; junction bases unmatched: 10. CDR3 amino acids: CASSFAVGLADQDTQYF. In DNA form, the CDR3 reads TGTGCCAGCAGCTTCGCCGTGGGACTAGCGGACCAAGATACGCAGTATTTT. Full variable domain (missing parts from reference TRBV5-6 and TRBJ2-3): DAGVTQSPTHLIKTRGQQVTLRCSPKSGHDTVSWYQQALGQGPQFIFQYYEEEERQRGNFPDRFSGHQFPNYSSELNVNALLLGDSALYLCASSFAVGLADQDTQYFGPGTRLTVL.

The J gene is TRBJ1-6, the V gene TRBV28, with D maybe TRBD1 (6 bases). The CDR3 extends over 14 amino acids. With 6 bases removed from V and 17 bases from J, the gap between germline ends came to 23 bases. Germline V gene sequence: CDR1 MDHEN, CDR2 SYDVKM. The CDR3 protein is CASSLTTGQSTFHF. As DNA, the CDR3 is TGTGCCAGCAGCTTGACCACAGGGCAAAGCACGTTCCACTTT.

The chain has TRBV11-3 and TRBJ2-5, with 7 bases matching TRBD1. Germline V gives CDR1 SGHNT, CDR2 YENEEA. CDR3 length: 16 residues. V gave up 4 bases and J gave up 2 bases; unmatched junction bases: 10. The CDR3 region has the DNA TGTGCCAGCAGCTCCAACCGACAGGGTTGGCAAGAGACCCAGTACTTC. Translation: CASSSNRQGWQETQYF.

V is TRBV5-4 and J is TRBJ2-2; TRBD1 or TRBD2 may be the D gene (5 bases each). The V end lost 5 bases, the J end lost 3 bases, and 14 bases lay between the germline ends. The CDR3 spans 15 residues. In germline, CDR1 is SGHNT, CDR2 YYREEE (reference sequence). CDR3 region: CASSSPGRDTGELFF. In nucleotides, the CDR3 is TGTGCCAGCAGTTCACCGGGACGGGACACCGGGGAGCTGTTTTTT.

This chain uses TRBV5-1 with TRBJ2-3, with TRBD2 matching over 8 bases. After removal of 0 bases from V and 0 bases from J, the junction contained 3 bases not matched to a gene. The CDR3 has 16 amino acids. Germline V gene lookup returns CDR1 SGHRS and CDR2 YFSETQ. CDR3 DNA sequence: TGCGCCAGCAGCTTGGTTGCGGGAGGAAGCACAGATACGCAGTATTTT. Translated: CASSLVAGGSTDTQYF.

V gene TRBV6-1 combines with J gene TRBJ1-4; possible D gene TRBD1, 5 bases. CDR1 is MNHNS and CDR2 is SASEGT in the germline V gene. V lost 1 base and J 5 bases, leaving 8 bases between the germline ends. The CDR3 has 14 residues. The CDR3 nucleotides are TGTGCCAGCAGTGAAGTCGGGGGGAATGAAAAACTGTTTTTT. This encodes CASSEVGGNEKLFF.

This chain connects TRBV19 to TRBJ2-1; weak D call: TRBD1 (6 bases). CDR1 is LNHDA and CDR2 is SQIVND in the germline V gene (reference sequence). Trimming removed 4 bases from V and 7 bases from J, with 8 bases in between. The CDR3 has 12 amino acids. In DNA, the CDR3 is TGTGCCAGTAGTAACCAGGGGAATGAGCAGTTCTTC. This gives the protein CASSNQGNEQFF.

The V and J genes are TRBV11-3 and TRBJ2-1; 14 positions agree with TRBD2. CDR3 length: 20 residues. V was pared by 0 bases and J by 0 bases, with 7 bases of the junction left unmatched. The germline V gene encodes CDR1 SGHNT and CDR2 YENEEA. The CDR3 DNA reads TGTGCCAGCAGCTTAGATTTCGGGACTAGCGGGAGCAACTCCTACAATGAGCAGTTCTTC. It specifies CASSLDFGTSGSNSYNEQFF.

The chain employs TRBV5-6 and TRBJ2-7; TRBD2 matches 10 bases. The V segment lost 3 bases and the J segment 5 bases; nucleotides outside the gene matches: 8. The CDR3 is made up of 15 amino acids. CDR1 is SGHDT, CDR2 YYEEEE, per germline. CDR3 region: CASSSPSGTSDEQYF. For the CDR3, the DNA is TGTGCCAGCAGCTCCCCGTCGGGGACTAGCGACGAGCAGTACTTC.

The chain is built from TRBV4-2 and TRBJ1-5; TRBD1 matches 9 bases. In germline, CDR1 is LGHNA, CDR2 YNFKEQ. V was clipped by 4 bases and J by 4 bases; unmatched bases: 5. The CDR3 is made up of 15 amino acids. The CDR3 loop reads CASSPDRGLNQPQHF. For the CDR3, the DNA is TGTGCCAGCAGCCCGGACAGGGGATTGAATCAGCCCCAGCATTTT.

The chain employs TRBV7-8 and TRBJ2-7; the D gene is possibly TRBD1 (6 bases). The CDR3 runs to 14 residues. V lost 1 base, J lost 5 bases, and 12 bases lay in between. Germline CDR1 is SGHVS and CDR2 is FQNEAQ. In nucleotides, the CDR3 is TGTGCCAGCAGCTTAGGGGACACGAGGAACGAGCAGTACTTC. Amino acids: CASSLGDTRNEQYF.

This sequence joins TRBV5-4 and TRBJ2-3; 8 bases fit TRBD2. The V segment lost 4 bases and the J segment 1 base; nucleotides outside the gene matches: 8. Per the germline V gene, CDR1 is SGHNT and CDR2 is YYREEE (reference sequence). The length of the CDR3 is 16 residues. The DNA for the CDR3 is TGTGCCAGCAGCGCCCGGGGAGCGGGAGGCACAGATACGCAGTATTTT. Protein product: CASSARGAGGTDTQYF.